This T cell receptor (beta chain) was recorded in a study of tumor-infiltrating lymphocytes in primary liver carcinoma. About the study: Stage T1-T3 N0M0 tumors spanned about 4 to 11 cm. General study results and limits: Because of bulk unsorted sampling, CD4+ and CD8+ repertoires were not subjected to comparison. Lesser overlap characterized tumor-adjacent and tumor-blood pairs relative to tumor region pairs.

Ten or more counts support this clonotype. Antigen: not known. The input was around 0.5 ug total RNA; TCR beta cDNA was made from it with a constant-region primer. Three nested multiplex PCR rounds of slightly modified ARM-PCR generated TCR beta libraries. With TRBV1-TRBV30 forward primers and a C-beta reverse primer, the first two PCR rounds were run for approximately 10 cycles each. TCRdb re-called the multiplex PCR reads through MiXCR, storing one row per CDR3 protein. Here the sample spans about 330,000 distinct CDR3 sequences, less than 70% being singletons. Germline CDR1 LGHNA, CDR2 YSLEER. The V gene end was trimmed by 4 bases and the J gene end by 2 bases; junction bases not matched to a gene: 6. CDR3 length equals 15 residues. RNA was extracted from whole blood without cell sorting, alongside germline DNA. Those patients suffered from chronic HBV infection and were treatment-naive.

The chain links TRBV4-3 to TRBJ2-7; 9 bases map to TRBD1. This sequence was found in a man aged 35 to 55 with primary liver carcinoma and hepatitis B virus infection. Sequencing was performed on peripheral blood. CDR3 loop: CASSPGQGGAYEQYF. The CDR3 DNA sequence: TGCGCCAGCAGCCCGGGACAGGGAGGCGCCTACGAGCAGTACTTC.